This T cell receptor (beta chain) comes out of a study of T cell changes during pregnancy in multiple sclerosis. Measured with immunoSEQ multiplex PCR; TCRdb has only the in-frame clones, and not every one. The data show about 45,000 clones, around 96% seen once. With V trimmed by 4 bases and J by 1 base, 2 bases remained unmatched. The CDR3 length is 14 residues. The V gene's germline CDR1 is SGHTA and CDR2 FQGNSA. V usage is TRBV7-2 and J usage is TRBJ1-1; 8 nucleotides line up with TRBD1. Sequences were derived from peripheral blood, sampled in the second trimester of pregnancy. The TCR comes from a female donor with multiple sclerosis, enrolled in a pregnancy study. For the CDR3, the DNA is TGTGCCAGCAGCTCCGGACAGGGGAACACTGAAGCTTTCTTT. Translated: CASSSGQGNTEAFF.